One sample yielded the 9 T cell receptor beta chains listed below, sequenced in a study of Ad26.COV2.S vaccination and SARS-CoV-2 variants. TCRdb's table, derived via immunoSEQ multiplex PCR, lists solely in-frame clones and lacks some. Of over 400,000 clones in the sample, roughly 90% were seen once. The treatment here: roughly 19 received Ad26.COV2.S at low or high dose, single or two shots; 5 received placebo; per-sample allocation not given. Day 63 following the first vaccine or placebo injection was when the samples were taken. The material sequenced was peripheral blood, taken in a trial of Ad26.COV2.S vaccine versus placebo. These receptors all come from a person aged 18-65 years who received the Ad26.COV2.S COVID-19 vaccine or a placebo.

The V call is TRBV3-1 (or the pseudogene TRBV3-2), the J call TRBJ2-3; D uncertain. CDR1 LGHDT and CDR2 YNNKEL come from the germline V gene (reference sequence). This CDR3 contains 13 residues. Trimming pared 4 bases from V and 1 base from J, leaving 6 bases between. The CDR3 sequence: CASSPPGTDTQYF. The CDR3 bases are TGTGCCAGCAGCCCCCCGGGCACAGATACGCAGTATTTT.

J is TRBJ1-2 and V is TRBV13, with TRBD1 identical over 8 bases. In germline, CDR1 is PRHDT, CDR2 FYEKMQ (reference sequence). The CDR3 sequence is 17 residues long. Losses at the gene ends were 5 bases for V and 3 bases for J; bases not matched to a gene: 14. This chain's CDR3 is CASSLRADQGADYGYTF. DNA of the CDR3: TGTGCCAGCAGCCTACGGGCCGACCAGGGGGCTGACTATGGCTACACCTTC.

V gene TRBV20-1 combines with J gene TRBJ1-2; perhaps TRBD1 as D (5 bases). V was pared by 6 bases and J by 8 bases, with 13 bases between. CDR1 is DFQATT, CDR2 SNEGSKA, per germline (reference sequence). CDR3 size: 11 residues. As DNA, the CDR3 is TGCAGTGCCGGGACTGAGGGGGGCTACACCTTC. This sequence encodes CSAGTEGGYTF.

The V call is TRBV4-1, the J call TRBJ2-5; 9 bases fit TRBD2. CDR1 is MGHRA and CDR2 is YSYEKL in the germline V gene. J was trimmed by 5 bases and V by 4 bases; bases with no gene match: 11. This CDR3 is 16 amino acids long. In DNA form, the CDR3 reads TGCGCCAGCAGCCCTCGACTAGCGGCAGGAAGGGAGACCCAGTACTTC. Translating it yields CASSPRLAAGRETQYF.

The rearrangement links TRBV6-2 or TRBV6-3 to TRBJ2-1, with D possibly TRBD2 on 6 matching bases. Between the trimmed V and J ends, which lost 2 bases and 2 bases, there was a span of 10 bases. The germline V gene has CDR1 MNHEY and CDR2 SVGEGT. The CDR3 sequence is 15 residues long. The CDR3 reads CASSYVGGAYNEQFF. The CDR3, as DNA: TGTGCCAGCAGTTACGTGGGGGGAGCCTACAATGAGCAGTTCTTC.

CDR3 nucleotides: TGTGCCAGCAGCGTAGCGGAGCGGGGGGTCGTGGATACGCAGTATTTT. It specifies CASSVAERGVVDTQYF. The chain carries TRBV9 and TRBJ2-3, with TRBD2 matching over 9 bases. The CDR3 consists of 16 residues. Trimming at V came to 0 bases and at J to 6 bases, leaving 8 bases not matched to a gene. The germline CDR1 and CDR2 sequences are SGDLS and YYNGEE.

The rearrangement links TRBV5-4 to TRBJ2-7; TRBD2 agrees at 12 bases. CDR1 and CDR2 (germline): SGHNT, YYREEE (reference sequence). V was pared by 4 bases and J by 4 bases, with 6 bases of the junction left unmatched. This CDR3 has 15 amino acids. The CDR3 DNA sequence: TGTGCCAGCAGCGCAGGACTAGCGGGGTATTACGAGCAGTACTTC. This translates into CASSAGLAGYYEQYF.

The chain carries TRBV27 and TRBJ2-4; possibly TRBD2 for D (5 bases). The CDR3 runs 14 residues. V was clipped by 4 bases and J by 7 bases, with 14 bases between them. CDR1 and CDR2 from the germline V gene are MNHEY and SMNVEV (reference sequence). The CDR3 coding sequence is TGTGCCAGCAGTTCCCGGGGATTAGGGAACATTCAGTACTTC. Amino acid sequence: CASSSRGLGNIQYF.

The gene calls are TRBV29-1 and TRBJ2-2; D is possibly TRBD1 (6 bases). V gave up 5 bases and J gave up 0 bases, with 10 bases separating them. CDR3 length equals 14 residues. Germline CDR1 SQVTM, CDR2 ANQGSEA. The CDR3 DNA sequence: TGCAGCGTTAAGTACAGGGCGAACACCGGGGAGCTGTTTTTT. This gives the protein CSVKYRANTGELFF.